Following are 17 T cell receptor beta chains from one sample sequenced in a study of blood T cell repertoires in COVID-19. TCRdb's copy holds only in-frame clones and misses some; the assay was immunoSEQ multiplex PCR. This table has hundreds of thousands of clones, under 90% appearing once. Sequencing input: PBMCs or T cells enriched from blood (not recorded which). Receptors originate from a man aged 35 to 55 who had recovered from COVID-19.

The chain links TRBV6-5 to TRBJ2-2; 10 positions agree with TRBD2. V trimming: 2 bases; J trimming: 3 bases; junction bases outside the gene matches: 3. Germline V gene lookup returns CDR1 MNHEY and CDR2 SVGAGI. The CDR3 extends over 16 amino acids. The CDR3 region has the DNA TGTGCCAGCAGTTACCGTCTAGCGGGGGACACCGGGGAGCTGTTTTTT. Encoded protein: CASSYRLAGDTGELFF.

The CDR3 sequence is CSVEDERERGTEAFF. As DNA, the CDR3 is TGCAGCGTTGAAGATGAACGGGAGAGGGGAACTGAAGCTTTCTTT. This sequence joins TRBV29-1 and TRBJ1-1; D perhaps matches TRBD1 (5 bases). CDR3 size: 15 residues. Germline CDR1 reads SQVTM; CDR2 reads ANQGSEA. The V gene lost 0 bases and the J gene lost 5 bases, with 16 bases spanning the gap.

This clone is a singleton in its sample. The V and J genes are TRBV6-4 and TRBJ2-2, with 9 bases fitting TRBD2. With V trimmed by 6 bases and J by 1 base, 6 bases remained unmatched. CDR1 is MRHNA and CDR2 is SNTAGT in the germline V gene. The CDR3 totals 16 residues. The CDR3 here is CASSPGLARNTGELFF. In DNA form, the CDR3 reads TGTGCCAGCAGCCCCGGACTAGCGCGGAACACCGGGGAGCTGTTTTTT.

As DNA, the CDR3 is TGTGCCATCAGTGAATTTCGGGGGGCGGACACCATATATTTT. Translation gives CAISEFRGADTIYF. The gene calls are TRBV10-3 and TRBJ1-3; a possible D gene is TRBD1 (6 bases). The V end was cut by 3 bases, the J end by 8 bases, with 14 bases between. The CDR3 runs 14 residues. The germline CDR1 and CDR2 sequences are ENHRY and SYGVKD.

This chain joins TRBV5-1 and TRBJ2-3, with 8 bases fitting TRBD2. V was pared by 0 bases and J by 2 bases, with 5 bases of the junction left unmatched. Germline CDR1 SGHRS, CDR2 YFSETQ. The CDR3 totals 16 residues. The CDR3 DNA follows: TGCGCCAGCAGCTTGGCGGGCGGGGGGCACACAGATACGCAGTATTTT. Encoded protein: CASSLAGGGHTDTQYF.

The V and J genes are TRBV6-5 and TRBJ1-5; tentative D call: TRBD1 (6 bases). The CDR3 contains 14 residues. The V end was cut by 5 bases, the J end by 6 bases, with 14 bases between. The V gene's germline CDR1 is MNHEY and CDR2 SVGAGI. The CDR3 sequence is CASSLNREGQPQHF. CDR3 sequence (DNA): TGTGCCAGCAGTCTCAACAGGGAGGGTCAGCCCCAGCATTTT.

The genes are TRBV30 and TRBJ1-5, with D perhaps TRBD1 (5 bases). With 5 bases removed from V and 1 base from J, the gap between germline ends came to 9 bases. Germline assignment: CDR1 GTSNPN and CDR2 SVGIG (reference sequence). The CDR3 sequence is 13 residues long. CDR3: CAWGDSSNQPQHF. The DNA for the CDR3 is TGTGCCTGGGGGGACTCCAGCAATCAGCCCCAGCATTTT.

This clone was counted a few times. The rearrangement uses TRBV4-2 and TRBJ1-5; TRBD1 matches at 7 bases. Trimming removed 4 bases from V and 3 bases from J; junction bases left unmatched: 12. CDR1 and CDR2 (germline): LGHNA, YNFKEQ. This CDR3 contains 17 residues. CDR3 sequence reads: CASSPKELGTVNQPQHF. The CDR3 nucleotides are TGTGCCAGCAGCCCCAAGGAACTTGGGACAGTCAATCAGCCCCAGCATTTT.

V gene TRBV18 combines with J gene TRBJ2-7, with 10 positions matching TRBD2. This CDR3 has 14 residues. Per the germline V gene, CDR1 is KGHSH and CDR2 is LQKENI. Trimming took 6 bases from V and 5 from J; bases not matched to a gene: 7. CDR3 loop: CASSSSGGAHEQYF. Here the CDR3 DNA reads TGTGCCAGCTCCTCCAGCGGGGGGGCCCACGAGCAGTACTTC.

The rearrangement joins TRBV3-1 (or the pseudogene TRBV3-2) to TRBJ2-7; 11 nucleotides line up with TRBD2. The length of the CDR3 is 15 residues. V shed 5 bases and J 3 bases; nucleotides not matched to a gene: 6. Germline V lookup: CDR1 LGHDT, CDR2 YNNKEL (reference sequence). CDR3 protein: CASSSLAGVGYEQYF. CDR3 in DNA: TGTGCCAGCAGCTCACTAGCGGGAGTGGGCTACGAGCAGTACTTC.

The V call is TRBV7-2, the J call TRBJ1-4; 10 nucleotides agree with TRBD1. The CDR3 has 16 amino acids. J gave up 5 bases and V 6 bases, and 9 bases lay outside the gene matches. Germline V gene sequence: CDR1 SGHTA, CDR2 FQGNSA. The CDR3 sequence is CASRLGTGVINEKLFF. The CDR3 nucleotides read TGTGCCAGCAGACTCGGGACAGGGGTGATAAATGAAAAACTGTTTTTT. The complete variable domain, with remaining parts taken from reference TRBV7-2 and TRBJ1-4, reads GAGVSQSPSNKVTEKGKDVELRCDPISGHTALYWYRQSLGQGLEFLIYFQGNSAPDKSGLPSDRFSAERTGGSVSTLTIQRTQQEDSAVYLCASRLGTGVINEKLFFGSGTQLSVL.

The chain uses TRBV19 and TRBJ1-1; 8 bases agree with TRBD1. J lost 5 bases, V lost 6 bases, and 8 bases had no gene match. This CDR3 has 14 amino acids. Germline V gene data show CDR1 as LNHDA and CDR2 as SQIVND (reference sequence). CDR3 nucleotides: TGTGCCAGTAGCCGCACAGGGGGAGGAACTGAAGCTTTCTTT. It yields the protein CASSRTGGGTEAFF. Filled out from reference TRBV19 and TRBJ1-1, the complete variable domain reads DGGITQSPKYLFRKEGQNVTLSCEQNLNHDAMYWYRQDPGQGLRLIYYSQIVNDFQKGDIAEGYSVSREKKESFPLTVTSAQKNPTAFYLCASSRTGGGTEAFFGQGTRLTVV.

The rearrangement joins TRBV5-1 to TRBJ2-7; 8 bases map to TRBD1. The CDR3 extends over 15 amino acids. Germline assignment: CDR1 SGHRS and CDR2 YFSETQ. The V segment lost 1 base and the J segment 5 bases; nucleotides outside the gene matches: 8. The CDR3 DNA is TGCGCCAGCAGCTTGATGACAGGGGTTGTTAACGAGCAGTACTTC. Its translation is CASSLMTGVVNEQYF.

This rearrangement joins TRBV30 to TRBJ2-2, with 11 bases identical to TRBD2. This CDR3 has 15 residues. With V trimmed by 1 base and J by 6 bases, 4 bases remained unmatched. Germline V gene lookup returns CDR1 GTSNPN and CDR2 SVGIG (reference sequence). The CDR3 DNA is TGTGCCTGGAGTGCGACTAGCGGGGTCCCCGGGGAGCTGTTTTTT. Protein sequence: CAWSATSGVPGELFF.

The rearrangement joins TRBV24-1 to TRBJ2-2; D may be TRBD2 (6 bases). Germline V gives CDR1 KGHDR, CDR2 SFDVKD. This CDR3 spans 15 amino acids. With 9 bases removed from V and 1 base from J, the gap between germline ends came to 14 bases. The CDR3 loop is CATSWGLKNTGELFF. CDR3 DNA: TGTGCCACCTCTTGGGGACTCAAGAACACCGGGGAGCTGTTTTTT.

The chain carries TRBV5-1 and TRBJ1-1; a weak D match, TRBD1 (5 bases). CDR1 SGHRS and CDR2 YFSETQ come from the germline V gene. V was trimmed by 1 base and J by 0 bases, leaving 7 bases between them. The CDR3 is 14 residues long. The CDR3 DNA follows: TGCGCCAGCAGCTTGTCAGGGATGAACACTGAAGCTTTCTTT. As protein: CASSLSGMNTEAFF.

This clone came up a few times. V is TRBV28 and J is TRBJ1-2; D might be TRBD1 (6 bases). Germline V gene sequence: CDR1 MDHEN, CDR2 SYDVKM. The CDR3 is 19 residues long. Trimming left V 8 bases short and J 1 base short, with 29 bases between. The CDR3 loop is CASYHPRPPRQGNNYGYTF. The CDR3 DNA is TGTGCCAGCTATCACCCCCGACCTCCCCGCCAGGGGAATAACTATGGCTACACCTTC.